Within the sample, the clone carrying this T cell receptor (beta chain) is medium-sized (0.01 to 0.1%). This entry is derived from a study of lung T cells in sarcoidosis with Löfgren's syndrome. About the study: In sarcoidosis, CD4+ T cells accumulate in bronchoalveolar lavage fluid. Löfgren's syndrome patients were the main repertoire analysis focus.

TCRdb recomputed calls from the reads with MiXCR, one row per CDR3 protein. The sample lists under 25,000 distinct CDR3 sequences, roughly 23% seen once, with roughly 0.77% in the top ten. Trimming cost V 0 bases and J 5 bases, with 16 bases left between them. The germline V gene encodes CDR1 DFQATT and CDR2 SNEGSKA (reference sequence). The CDR3 spans 15 residues. V usage is TRBV20-1 and J usage is TRBJ1-2; possible D gene TRBD1, 6 bases. This clonotype was sampled from a human donor with sarcoidosis (Löfgren's syndrome or another form), or a control subject (not recorded which). Sequencing input: CD4+ T cells from bronchoalveolar lavage. In nucleotides, the CDR3 is TGCAGTGCTAGAGATCAGAGGACAGACCCATATGGCTACACCTTC. This gives the protein CSARDQRTDPYGYTF.